This T cell receptor beta chain originates from a study of response to subunit inactivated influenza vaccine. General study points: Authors suggested each seasonal influenza vaccination recruits few new T cells.

At least ten counts were recorded for this clonotype. What it binds is not known. TCRdb called the RT-PCR reads again in MiXCR, with one record for every CDR3 protein. The profile shows 500,000 to 750,000 distinct CDR3 sequences, approximately 14% of them singletons. Sequenced material: PBMCs from blood, taken about 13 days after vaccination. The TCR was taken from a man aged 50 to 59 who received an inactivated influenza vaccine.

DNA of the CDR3: TGTGCCAGCACGCGGGCCGGGGAGCTGTTTTTT. Amino acids: CASTRAGELFF. The chain employs TRBV12-3 or TRBV12-4 and TRBJ2-2; possibly TRBD2 for D (5 bases). The CDR3 sequence is 11 residues long. V gave up 7 bases and J gave up 6 bases, with 6 bases separating them.